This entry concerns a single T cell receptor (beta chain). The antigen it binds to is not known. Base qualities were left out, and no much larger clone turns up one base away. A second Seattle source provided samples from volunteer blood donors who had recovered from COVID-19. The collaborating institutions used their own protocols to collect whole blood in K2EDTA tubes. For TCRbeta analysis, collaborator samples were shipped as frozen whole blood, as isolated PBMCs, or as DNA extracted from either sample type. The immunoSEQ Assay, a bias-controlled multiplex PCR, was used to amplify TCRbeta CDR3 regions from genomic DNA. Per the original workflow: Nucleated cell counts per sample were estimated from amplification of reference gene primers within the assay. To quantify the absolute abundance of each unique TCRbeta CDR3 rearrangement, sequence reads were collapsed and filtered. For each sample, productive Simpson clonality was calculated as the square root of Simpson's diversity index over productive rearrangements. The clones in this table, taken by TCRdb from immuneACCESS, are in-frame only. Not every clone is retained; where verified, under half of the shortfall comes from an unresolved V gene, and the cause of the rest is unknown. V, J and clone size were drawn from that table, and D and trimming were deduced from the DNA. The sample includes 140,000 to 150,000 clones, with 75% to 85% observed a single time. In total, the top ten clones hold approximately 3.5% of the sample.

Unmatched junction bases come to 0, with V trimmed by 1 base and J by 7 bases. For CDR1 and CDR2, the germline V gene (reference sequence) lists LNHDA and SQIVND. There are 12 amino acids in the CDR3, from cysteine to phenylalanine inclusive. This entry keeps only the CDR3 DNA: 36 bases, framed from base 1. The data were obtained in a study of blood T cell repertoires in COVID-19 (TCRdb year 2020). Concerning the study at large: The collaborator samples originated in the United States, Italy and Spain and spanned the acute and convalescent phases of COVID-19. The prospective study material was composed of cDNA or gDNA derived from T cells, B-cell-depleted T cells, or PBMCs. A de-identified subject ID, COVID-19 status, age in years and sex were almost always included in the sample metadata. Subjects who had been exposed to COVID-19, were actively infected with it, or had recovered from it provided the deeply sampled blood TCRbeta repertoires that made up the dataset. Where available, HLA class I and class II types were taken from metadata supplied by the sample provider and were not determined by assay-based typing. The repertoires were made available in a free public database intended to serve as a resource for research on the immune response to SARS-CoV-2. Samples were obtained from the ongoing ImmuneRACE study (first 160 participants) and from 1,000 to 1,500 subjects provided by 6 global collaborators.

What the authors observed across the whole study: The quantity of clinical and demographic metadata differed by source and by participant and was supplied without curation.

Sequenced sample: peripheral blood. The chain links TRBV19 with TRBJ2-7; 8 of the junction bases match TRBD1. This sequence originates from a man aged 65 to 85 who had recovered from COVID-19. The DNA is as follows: TGTGCCAGTAGTATAGGGACAGGGGAGCAGTACTTC. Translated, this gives CASSIGTGEQYF.